This T cell receptor beta chain was sequenced during a study of CD8 T cells in Susac syndrome. Overall study: At the time of blood draw, patients with Susac syndrome were therapy-naive, receiving corticosteroids, or receiving intravenous immunoglobulin alone.

This clonotype was observed a single time. Sequencing of TCR beta was performed on blood CD8+ and CD4+ T cells. Reverse transcription of roughly 0.5 to 1 ug RNA was carried out with random hexamers. An immunoSEQ multiplex PCR amplified TCR beta CDR3 over 54 Vbeta and 13 Jbeta. TCRdb fed the immunoSEQ multiplex PCR reads into MiXCR, producing one record per CDR3 protein. The data contain 170,000 or so distinct CDR3 sequences, roughly 95% of them singletons. The specimen sequenced was CD4+ T cells from PBMCs. This TCR came from a human donor with Susac syndrome.

This CDR3 reads CATSSPGLAGAYEQYF. Here the CDR3 DNA reads TGTGCCACCAGCAGCCCCGGACTAGCGGGAGCCTACGAGCAGTACTTC. The chain combines TRBV15 with TRBJ2-7; TRBD2 aligns across 13 bases. Germline CDR1 and CDR2: LNHNV and YYDKDF (reference sequence). This CDR3 spans 16 amino acids. V lost 3 bases and J lost 2; bases outside the gene matches: 4. Full variable domain (outside the CDR3, taken from reference TRBV15 and TRBJ2-7): DAMVIQNPRYQVTQFGKPVTLSCSQTLNHNVMYWYQQKSSQAPKLLFHYYDKDFNNEADTPDNFQSRRPNTSFCFLDIRSPGLGDTAMYLCATSSPGLAGAYEQYFGPGTRLTVT.